Described below is a single T cell receptor beta chain sequence and its context. The record originates from a study of shared clonotypes between healthy human individuals. CDR3 length: 14 amino acids. The junction had 6 bases not matched to a gene; V was cut back by 2 bases and J by 6 bases. Germline V gene lookup returns CDR1 SGHDT and CDR2 YYEEEE. It was across several immunoSEQ plates that each subset's genomic DNA was evenly split. Authors' analysis steps: Junction-only sequences produced by ImmunoSEQ had no quality scores, so filtering differed. Libraries were prepared by immunoSEQ multiplex PCR; TCRdb keeps only in-frame clonotypes and omits some of them. Clone size and the V and J calls come from that table; the DNA yielded D and trimming. The table has millions of clones, over 85% seen once. Selected positively for CCR7 and CD45RO-negative, naive CD8 cells excluded terminally differentiated effector memory CD45RA+ cells.

Sample: naive CD8+ T cells sorted from blood. The rearrangement uses TRBV5-6 and TRBJ1-2; 8 nucleotides line up with TRBD1. This TCR was sampled from a man between 18 and 29 years old in good health. CDR3 loop: CASSFWTGRDGYTF. In DNA form, the CDR3 reads TGTGCCAGCAGCTTTTGGACAGGGAGGGATGGCTACACCTTC.